The sample holds a few counts of the clone carrying this TCR beta chain. This record comes from a study of molecular identifiers for immune sequencing clone quantification. Germline-derived CDR1 and CDR2 are SGHTA and FQGNSA. There are 14 residues in the CDR3. Trimming removed 1 base at V and 5 bases at J, with 11 bases between. Each CDR3 protein is one row after TCRdb ran MiXCR on the PCR reads. The data show around 460,000 distinct CDR3 sequences, around 25% seen once. The genes are TRBV7-2 and TRBJ1-1; no clear D. What was sequenced was naive CD8+ T cells from blood, with Jurkat cell RNA spiked in. As to subset: FACS-sorted CD8+CD4-CCR7+CD45RA+ naive T cells. The TCR sequence derives from a human donor in good health. Some libraries in this study had Jurkat cell RNA spiked in. The DNA for the CDR3 is TGTGCCAGCAGCTTAGAGGTCAGATTAACTGAAGCTTTCTTT. This gives the protein CASSLEVRLTEAFF.